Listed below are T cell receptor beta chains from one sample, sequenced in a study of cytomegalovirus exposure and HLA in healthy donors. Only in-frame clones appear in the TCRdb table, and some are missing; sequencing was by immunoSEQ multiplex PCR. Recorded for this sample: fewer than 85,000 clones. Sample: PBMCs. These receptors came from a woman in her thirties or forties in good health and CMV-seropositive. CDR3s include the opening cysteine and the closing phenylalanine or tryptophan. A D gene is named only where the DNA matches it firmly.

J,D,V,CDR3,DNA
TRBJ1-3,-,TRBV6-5,CASSYGQSGNTIYF,TGTGCCAGCAGTTACGGGCAATCTGGAAACACCATATATTTT
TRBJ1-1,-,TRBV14,CASSQVAASEAFF,TGTGCCAGCAGCCAAGTGGCGGCCTCTGAAGCTTTCTTT
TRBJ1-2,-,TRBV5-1,CASSLGGDGYTF,TGCGCCAGCAGCTTGGGGGGGGATGGCTACACCTTC
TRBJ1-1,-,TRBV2,CASSGRRMNTEAFF,TGTGCCAGCAGTGGCCGGCGGATGAACACTGAAGCTTTCTTT
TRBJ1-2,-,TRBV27,CASSLSIGETHGYTF,TGTGCCAGCAGTTTATCGATAGGGGAAACCCATGGCTACACCTTC
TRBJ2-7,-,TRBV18,CASSPGQLLSYEQYF,TGTGCCAGCTCACCTGGACAGCTCCTCTCCTACGAGCAGTACTTC
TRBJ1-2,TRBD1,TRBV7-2,CASSLSGQEGAGGYTF,TGTGCCAGCAGCTTATCGGGACAGGAGGGGGCGGGCGGCTACACCTTC
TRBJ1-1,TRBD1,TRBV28,CASSKGQGRTEAFF,TGTGCCAGCAGTAAGGGACAGGGGAGAACTGAAGCTTTCTTT
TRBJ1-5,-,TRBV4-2,CASSRGSNQPQHF,TGTGCCAGCAGCCGAGGCAGCAATCAGCCCCAGCATTTT
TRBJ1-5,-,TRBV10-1,CASSDRVQVQPQHF,TGCGCCAGCAGTGACAGGGTCCAAGTACAGCCCCAGCATTTT
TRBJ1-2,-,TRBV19,CASSIIPRQDGYTF,TGTGCCAGTAGTATCATACCCCGACAAGATGGCTACACCTTC
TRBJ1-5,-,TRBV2,CASSEVTYSNQPQHF,TGTGCCAGCAGTGAGGTCACCTATAGCAATCAGCCCCAGCATTTT
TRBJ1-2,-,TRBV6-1,CASSAGDYGYTF,TGTGCCAGCAGTGCAGGGGACTATGGCTACACCTTC
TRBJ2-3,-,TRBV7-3,CASSLVSGADTQYF,TGTGCCAGCAGCTTAGTTTCAGGGGCAGATACGCAGTATTTT
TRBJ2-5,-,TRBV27,CASRDLRDNQETQYF,TGTGCCAGCAGAGATCTCCGGGACAACCAAGAGACCCAGTACTTC
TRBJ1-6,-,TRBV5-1,CASSLGARRNSPLHF,TGCGCCAGCAGCTTGGGGGCGCGGAGGAATTCACCCCTCCACTTT
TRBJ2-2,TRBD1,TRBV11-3,CASSFTGGAGGELFF,TGTGCCAGCAGCTTTACAGGGGGCGCGGGCGGGGAGCTGTTTTTT
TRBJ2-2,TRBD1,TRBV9,CASSGQGHAGELFF,TGTGCCAGCAGCGGACAGGGGCACGCCGGGGAGCTGTTTTTT
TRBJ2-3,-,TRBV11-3,CASSSLSGTQSGTQYF,TGTGCCAGCAGCTCCTTATCCGGGACACAAAGTGGTACGCAGTATTTT
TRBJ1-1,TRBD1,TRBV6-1,CASRRDRNTEAFF,TGTGCCAGCAGAAGGGACAGGAACACTGAAGCTTTCTTT
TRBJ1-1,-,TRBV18,CASSPQEAMNTEAFF,TGTGCCAGCTCACCACAGGAGGCGATGAACACTGAAGCTTTCTTT
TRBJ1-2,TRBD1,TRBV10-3,CAIRDSPQTNYGYTF,TGTGCCATACGGGACAGCCCTCAAACTAACTATGGCTACACCTTC
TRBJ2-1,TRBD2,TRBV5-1,CASRMGLAGVNEQFF,TGCGCCAGCAGAATGGGACTAGCGGGAGTCAATGAGCAGTTCTTC
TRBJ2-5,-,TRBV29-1,CSVANTGSGTQYF,TGCAGCGTAGCAAATACAGGGAGCGGGACCCAGTACTTC
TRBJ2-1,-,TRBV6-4,CASSDDTFNEQFF,TGTGCCAGCAGTGACGACACCTTCAATGAGCAGTTCTTC
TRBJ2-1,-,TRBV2,CASKEAGYFDNEQFF,TGTGCCAGCAAAGAAGCGGGCTACTTTGACAATGAGCAGTTCTTC
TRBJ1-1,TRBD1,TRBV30,CAWSGDRGLGTEAFF,TGTGCCTGGAGTGGGGACAGGGGGCTCGGCACTGAAGCTTTCTTT
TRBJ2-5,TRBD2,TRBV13,CASSLGWTSGGDWETQYF,TGTGCCAGCAGCTTGGGTTGGACTAGCGGGGGGGATTGGGAGACCCAGTACTTC
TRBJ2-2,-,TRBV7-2,CASSLAPWEETTGELFF,TGTGCCAGCAGCTTAGCGCCCTGGGAGGAGACCACCGGGGAGCTGTTTTTT